Below are 32 T cell receptor beta chains sequenced from a single sample in a study of siplizumab effects on memory and regulatory T cells. TCRdb's table, derived via immunoSEQ multiplex PCR, lists solely in-frame clones and lacks some. The sample records 92,000 or so clones, about 87% being singletons. Specimen: CD4+ T cells sorted from blood. The receptors derive from a human donor in good health.

V gene TRBV9 combines with J gene TRBJ2-5; D tentatively reads TRBD1 or TRBD2 (5 bases each). Trimming removed 0 bases from V and 4 bases from J, with 16 bases in between. This CDR3 contains 16 residues. CDR1 and CDR2 (germline): SGDLS, YYNGEE. CDR3 region: CASSVVGGGLGETQYF. In DNA, the CDR3 is TGTGCCAGCAGCGTAGTCGGTGGGGGTTTGGGAGAGACCCAGTACTTC. Based on the CDR3 plus reference TRBV9 and TRBJ2-5, the full variable domain is DSGVTQTPKHLITATGQRVTLRCSPRSGDLSVYWYQQSLDQGLQFLIQYYNGEERAKGNILERFSAQQFPDLHSELNLSSLELGDSALYFCASSVVGGGLGETQYFGPGTRLLVL.

This clone was picked up a small number of times. This rearrangement joins TRBV29-1 to TRBJ2-1; 13 bases line up with TRBD2. The germline CDR1 and CDR2 sequences are SQVTM and ANQGSEA. The CDR3 totals 12 residues. The CDR3 DNA reads TGCAGAGGGGGACTAGCGGGAAATGAGCAGTTCTTC. Protein sequence: CRGGLAGNEQFF.

The chain has TRBV7-2 and TRBJ1-5, with a possible D match to TRBD1 (6 bases). The CDR3 covers 16 residues. Germline V lookup: CDR1 SGHTA, CDR2 FQGNSA. V was shortened by 1 base and J by 1 base, with 11 bases between the two germline ends. CDR3 loop: CASSLDAGASNQPQHF. The CDR3 nucleotides read TGTGCCAGCAGCTTAGATGCAGGGGCCAGCAATCAGCCCCAGCATTTT.

The rearrangement uses TRBV7-6 and TRBJ2-7, with 14 positions matching TRBD2. Germline CDR1 SGHVS, CDR2 FNYEAQ. CDR3 length: 16 amino acids. After removal of 5 bases from V and 0 bases from J, the junction contained 3 bases not matched to a gene. DNA of the CDR3: TGTGCCAGCAGCAGAGGGACTAGCGGGAGCTCCTACGAGCAGTACTTC. This encodes CASSRGTSGSSYEQYF. The variable domain in full, with the rest retrieved from reference TRBV7-6 and TRBJ2-7, is GAGVSQSPRYKVTKRGQDVALRCDPISGHVSLYWYRQALGQGPEFLTYFNYEAQQDKSGLPNDRFSAERPEGSISTLTIQRTEQRDSAMYRCASSRGTSGSSYEQYFGPGTRLTVT.

For this clone: Other DNA sequences in the same sample also yield this CDR3. This sequence joins TRBV19 and TRBJ2-7, with 13 nucleotides matching TRBD2. Trimming removed 5 bases from V and 3 bases from J; junction bases left unmatched: 4. The length of the CDR3 is 15 residues. The V gene's germline CDR1 is LNHDA and CDR2 SQIVND (reference sequence). Here the CDR3 DNA reads TGTGCCAGTAGTCCCCGGACTAGCGGGAGCTACGAGCAGTACTTC. As protein: CASSPRTSGSYEQYF.

The DNA of the CDR3 is TGCAGCGTTGCTGCAGCAGATGGCTACACCTTC. It yields the protein CSVAAADGYTF. The chain links TRBV29-1 to TRBJ1-2, with D hard to call. V was shortened by 4 bases and J by 6 bases, with 9 bases between the two germline ends. The germline V gene has CDR1 SQVTM and CDR2 ANQGSEA. The CDR3 is made up of 11 amino acids. The whole variable domain, remainder taken from reference TRBV29-1 and TRBJ1-2, is SAVISQKPSRDICQRGTSLTIQCQVDSQVTMMFWYRQQPGQSLTLIATANQGSEATYESGFVIDKFPISRPNLTFSTLTVSNMSPEDSSIYLCSVAAADGYTFGSGTRLTVV.

V gene TRBV12-5 combines with J gene TRBJ2-3; 9 bases map to TRBD2. After removal of 0 bases from V and 3 bases from J, the junction contained 10 bases not matched to a gene. The CDR3 is 18 residues long. The germline gives CDR1 LGHNT, CDR2 FRNRAP. The DNA of the CDR3 is TGTGCTAGTGGTTTGGTACTGGGGGTAGCGGGAGATACAGATACGCAGTATTTT. Residues: CASGLVLGVAGDTDTQYF.

This clone was seen once. CDR3 sequence: CAAQEGVYEQYF. CDR3 DNA sequence: TGTGCCGCCCAAGAGGGGGTCTACGAGCAGTACTTC. This chain uses TRBV28 with TRBJ2-7, with a weak D call TRBD1 (6 bases). The germline V gene encodes CDR1 MDHEN and CDR2 SYDVKM. This CDR3 has 12 amino acids. V lost 11 bases, J lost 3 bases, and 14 bases lay in between.

The chain joins TRBV7-6 to TRBJ2-7; 8 bases match TRBD2. V shed 2 bases, J shed 1 base, and the junction held 4 bases outside the gene matches. Germline-derived CDR1 and CDR2 are SGHVS and FNYEAQ. The CDR3 extends over 15 amino acids. The CDR3 DNA reads as TGTGCCAGCAGCTTAAGTACTAGCGGTTCCTACGAGCAGTACTTC. Translated, it gives CASSLSTSGSYEQYF.

The rearrangement uses TRBV5-1 and TRBJ2-5; the D gene is possibly TRBD1 (5 bases). The germline gives CDR1 SGHRS, CDR2 YFSETQ. The CDR3 sequence is 15 residues long. The germline V and J ends were trimmed by 3 bases and 2 bases, with 14 bases remaining between them. The CDR3 DNA reads TGCGCCAGCAGCTCGGCCCAGGGTCGACAAGAGACCCAGTACTTC. It yields the protein CASSSAQGRQETQYF.

V gene TRBV6-5 combines with J gene TRBJ1-3, with 8 nucleotides matching TRBD1. The CDR3 has 15 amino acids. Unmatched junction bases numbered 6, after V lost 4 bases and J lost 4 bases. Germline V lookup: CDR1 MNHEY, CDR2 SVGAGI. The CDR3 region has the DNA TGTGCCAGCAGTTTGCAGGGGGCGGCAGGAAACACCATATATTTT. Translating gives CASSLQGAAGNTIYF.

This clone is a singleton in its sample. CDR3 sequence (DNA): TGTGCCAGCAGCCAAGATACGAACACTGAAGCTTTCTTT. Its protein is CASSQDTNTEAFF. This chain links TRBV14 with TRBJ1-1; D not certain. The CDR3 totals 13 residues. Trimming removed 0 bases from V and 1 base from J, with 3 bases in between. Germline values: CDR1 SGHDN, CDR2 FVKESK.

This rearrangement joins TRBV19 to TRBJ2-4; D ambiguous. Germline CDR1 and CDR2: LNHDA and SQIVND (reference sequence). The CDR3 is 11 amino acids. V lost 5 bases, J lost 6 bases, and 5 bases lay in between. CDR3 bases: TGTGCCAGTAGTTCGATAAACATTCAGTACTTC. Translation gives CASSSINIQYF.

CDR3 region: CASSLDRGNYGYTF. CDR3 nucleotide sequence: TGTGCCAGCAGCTTGGACAGGGGGAACTATGGCTACACCTTC. The rearrangement joins TRBV5-5 to TRBJ1-2; TRBD1 matches at 8 bases. Looked up from germline, CDR1 is SGHKS and CDR2 is YYEKEE (reference sequence). J lost 2 bases, V lost 0 bases, and 0 bases had no gene match. The CDR3 consists of 14 residues.

CDR3 loop: CASSLYYGRDTEAFF. The CDR3 nucleotides are TGTGCCAGCAGCTTATATTACGGGCGGGACACTGAAGCTTTCTTT. This chain links TRBV7-9 with TRBJ1-1, with no clear D. This CDR3 has 15 amino acids. Trimming removed 2 bases at V and 3 bases at J, with 13 bases between. Germline V CDR1 and CDR2: SEHNR, FQNEAQ (reference sequence).

In nucleotides, the CDR3 is TGTGCCAGCCGGGAAGCGGGAGGGTCCTACAATGAGCAGTTCTTC. The encoded protein is CASREAGGSYNEQFF. The rearrangement uses TRBV27 and TRBJ2-1; 10 nucleotides match TRBD2. The germline V gene has CDR1 MNHEY and CDR2 SMNVEV (reference sequence). This CDR3 is built from 15 residues. J lost 1 base, V lost 8 bases, and 5 bases had no gene match.

The chain couples TRBV7-9 to TRBJ1-6, with TRBD1 matching over 7 bases. The CDR3 spans 18 residues. After removal of 4 bases from V and 5 bases from J, the junction contained 14 bases not matched to a gene. From germline, CDR1 is SEHNR and CDR2 FQNEAQ (reference sequence). The chain's CDR3 is CASSYVPTTGRHNSPLHF. The CDR3 coding sequence is TGTGCCAGCAGCTACGTCCCCACGACAGGGAGGCATAATTCACCCCTCCACTTT.

The CDR3 here is CASSPLALSFSGANVLTF. As DNA, the CDR3 is TGTGCCAGCAGCCCTTTGGCCCTAAGCTTCTCTGGGGCCAACGTCCTGACTTTC. V gene TRBV7-8 combines with J gene TRBJ2-6; no firm D call. This CDR3 contains 18 residues. The germline V gene has CDR1 SGHVS and CDR2 FQNEAQ. Trimming stripped 5 bases from V and 0 bases from J, with 17 bases between.

CDR3 sequence (DNA): TGTGCCAGTAGTCCCTTTGCAACTAATGAAAAACTGTTTTTT. Protein: CASSPFATNEKLFF. This rearrangement joins TRBV19 to TRBJ1-4; D not resolved. This CDR3 has 14 amino acids. V was pared by 5 bases and J by 0 bases, with 7 bases between. Germline-derived CDR1 and CDR2 are LNHDA and SQIVND (reference sequence).

The chain carries TRBV7-8 and TRBJ2-2; 11 bases are a match to TRBD2. The junction had 2 bases not matched to a gene; V was cut back by 4 bases and J by 1 base. Germline CDR1 and CDR2: SGHVS and FQNEAQ. The CDR3 has 16 residues. The CDR3 protein is CASSYTSGGNTGELFF. The DNA for the CDR3 is TGTGCCAGCAGCTACACTAGCGGGGGGAACACCGGGGAGCTGTTTTTT.

The chain employs TRBV6-5 and TRBJ1-5, with TRBD1 matching over 9 bases. CDR1 is MNHEY and CDR2 is SVGAGI in the germline V gene. V gave up 5 bases and J gave up 6 bases; unmatched junction bases: 5. The CDR3 has 14 residues. The DNA for the CDR3 is TGTGCCAGCAGTAGGACAGGGGTGGGTCAGCCCCAGCATTTT. Translating gives CASSRTGVGQPQHF.

The chain links TRBV4-2 to TRBJ2-3; TRBD2 might be the D (6 bases). Deletions cut 6 bases from V and 4 bases from J, with 17 bases between. Germline CDR1 is LGHNA and CDR2 is YNFKEQ. The CDR3 runs to 15 residues. This CDR3 is CASSSQGGLSDTQYF. CDR3 sequence (DNA): TGTGCCAGCAGTTCGCAGGGAGGATTATCAGATACGCAGTATTTT.

The J gene is TRBJ2-4, the V gene TRBV9; 8 nucleotides agree with TRBD1. CDR3 length equals 14 residues. CDR1 is SGDLS and CDR2 is YYNGEE in the germline V gene. The ends lost 5 bases at V and 6 bases at J; junction bases unmatched: 7. DNA of the CDR3: TGTGCCAGCAGTGGAACAGGGGGAGGAAACATTCAGTACTTC. Translating it yields CASSGTGGGNIQYF.

This chain's CDR3 is CASSNPPGAEAFF. The CDR3 DNA follows: TGTGCCAGCAGCAACCCTCCCGGGGCTGAAGCTTTCTTT. The chain joins TRBV7-8 to TRBJ1-1, with no clear D. The CDR3 runs to 13 residues. Trimming left V 5 bases short and J 6 bases short, with 13 bases between. Germline CDR1 and CDR2: SGHVS and FQNEAQ.

The chain couples TRBV6-5 to TRBJ1-6, with a possible D match to TRBD1 (6 bases). V lost 7 bases, J lost 10 bases, and 20 bases lay in between. Germline V gene lookup returns CDR1 MNHEY and CDR2 SVGAGI. The CDR3 contains 15 residues. In nucleotides, the CDR3 is TGTGCCAGCAACCCAGGTGACAGGCTCGGGTCACCCCTCCACTTT. Translating gives CASNPGDRLGSPLHF.

This sequence joins TRBV7-2 and TRBJ2-3; TRBD1 aligns across 10 bases. Germline V gene lookup returns CDR1 SGHTA and CDR2 FQGNSA. The CDR3 has 14 residues. Trimming cost V 7 bases and J 3 bases; bases outside gene matches: 4. CDR3 nucleotides: TGTGCCAGCACAGGACAGGGGGGGACAGATACGCAGTATTTT. Amino acid sequence: CASTGQGGTDTQYF. Complete variable domain (other parts from reference TRBV7-2 and TRBJ2-3): GAGVSQSPSNKVTEKGKDVELRCDPISGHTALYWYRQSLGQGLEFLIYFQGNSAPDKSGLPSDRFSAERTGGSVSTLTIQRTQQEDSAVYLCASTGQGGTDTQYFGPGTRLTVL.

The chain combines TRBV10-2 with TRBJ2-7, with D tentatively TRBD1 (5 bases). Trimming cost V 7 bases and J 0 bases, with 10 bases left between them. The CDR3 totals 13 residues. Per the germline V gene, CDR1 is WSHSY and CDR2 is SAAADI. The CDR3 region is CASTPDSSYEQYF. The CDR3 DNA reads as TGCGCCAGCACCCCAGACAGCTCCTACGAGCAGTACTTC.

In this sample, this clone turned up once. The chain links TRBV5-6 to TRBJ1-2; a weak D match, TRBD1 (5 bases). V dropped 0 bases and J dropped 5 bases, with 14 bases sitting between them. Germline CDR1 reads SGHDT; CDR2 reads YYEEEE. This CDR3 spans 15 amino acids. The CDR3 spells CASSLAEGAWYGYTF. The DNA of the CDR3 is TGTGCCAGCAGCTTGGCCGAAGGGGCGTGGTATGGCTACACCTTC.

The chain is built from TRBV7-6 and TRBJ2-7; 9 nucleotides align to TRBD1. Per germline, CDR1 SGHVS and CDR2 FNYEAQ. The CDR3 consists of 15 residues. With V trimmed by 5 bases and J by 3 bases, 8 bases remained unmatched. The CDR3 protein is CASSPRQGGGYEQYF. The CDR3, as DNA: TGTGCCAGCAGCCCCCGACAGGGGGGGGGCTACGAGCAGTACTTC.

The chain links TRBV30 to TRBJ2-1, with 9 nucleotides matching TRBD1. The J segment lost 12 bases and the V segment lost 3 bases, leaving 15 bases of the junction unmatched. Germline CDR1 is GTSNPN and CDR2 is SVGIG (reference sequence). The CDR3 extends over 15 amino acids. This chain's CDR3 is CAWRKAGQGPSGQFF. In DNA form, the CDR3 reads TGTGCCTGGAGGAAAGCAGGACAGGGGCCCTCCGGGCAGTTCTTC.

This clone is a singleton in its sample. The chain joins TRBV10-3 to TRBJ2-5, with D uncertain. The germline V and J ends were trimmed by 3 bases and 4 bases, with 12 bases remaining between them. Germline V gives CDR1 ENHRY, CDR2 SYGVKD. The CDR3 runs 14 residues. The CDR3 nucleotides are TGTGCCATCAGTGATAAGCTCCCGAGAGAGACCCAGTACTTC. Protein product: CAISDKLPRETQYF.

V and J are TRBV5-1 and TRBJ1-5; D remains ambiguous. Trimming removed 3 bases at V and 10 bases at J, with 5 bases between. Germline CDR1 SGHRS, CDR2 YFSETQ. This CDR3 contains 10 residues. CDR3 in DNA: TGCGCCAGCAGCTCCGCCCCCCAGCATTTT. This translates into CASSSAPQHF. Using reference TRBV5-1 and TRBJ1-5 for the parts outside the CDR3, the full variable domain is KAGVTQTPRYLIKTRGQQVTLSCSPISGHRSVSWYQQTPGQGLQFLFEYFSETQRNKGNFPGRFSGRQFSNSRSEMNVSTLELGDSALYLCASSSAPQHFGDGTRLSIL.